This TCR beta chain originates from a study of cytomegalovirus exposure and HLA in healthy donors. PCR primers comprised 60 Vbeta and 13 Jbeta primers. This table comes from immunoSEQ multiplex PCR, and its TCRdb copy is limited to in-frame clones, with some not included. The repertoire holds about 68,000 clones, with about 81% as singletons. The length of the CDR3 is 16 residues. Trimming shortened V by 4 bases and J by 0 bases, and 14 bases separated the two germline ends. The germline V gene has CDR1 PRHDT and CDR2 FYEKMQ (reference sequence). Input material: PBMCs. This sequence was found in a human donor in good health. The V call is TRBV13, the J call TRBJ2-3; D uncertain. This CDR3 reads CASSSGSRGSTDTQYF. CDR3 sequence (DNA): TGTGCCAGCAGCTCTGGAAGTCGCGGAAGCACAGATACGCAGTATTTT.